This record covers a single T cell receptor beta chain. As yet, its antigen is unknown. This sample is part of a study of cytotoxic CD8 clonotypes in ibrutinib-treated CLL. In the study overall: Of a cohort that held 11 to 12 relapsed/refractory and around 14 treatment-naive patients, fewer than 18 were IGHV unmutated. Productive templates averaged about 250,000 per sample, and productive rearrangements 90,000 to 100,000.

V was cut by 0 bases and J by 3 bases, with 11 bases left in between. The CDR3 contains 15 residues. Germline loops: CDR1 MGHRA, CDR2 YSYEKL. The study, taken as a whole, reports: Having risen at ibrutinib response, clonality had fallen back toward baseline by progression. Sample timing was unmatched between remission and later-progressing patients; lymph nodes unstudied.

Clones were read by immunoSEQ multiplex PCR, and TCRdb kept only the in-frame ones, dropping some. The repertoire includes about 140,000 clones, roughly 80% of them detected once, and approximately 27% sits in the top ten. The material was PBMCs, obtained after 12 months of ibrutinib treatment. The chain recombines TRBV4-1 with TRBJ1-1; D gene ambiguous. The source is a human donor with chronic lymphocytic leukemia. CDR3 residues: CASSQDPRGDTEAFF. The CDR3 DNA is TGCGCCAGCAGCCAAGATCCTCGGGGAGACACTGAAGCTTTCTTT.